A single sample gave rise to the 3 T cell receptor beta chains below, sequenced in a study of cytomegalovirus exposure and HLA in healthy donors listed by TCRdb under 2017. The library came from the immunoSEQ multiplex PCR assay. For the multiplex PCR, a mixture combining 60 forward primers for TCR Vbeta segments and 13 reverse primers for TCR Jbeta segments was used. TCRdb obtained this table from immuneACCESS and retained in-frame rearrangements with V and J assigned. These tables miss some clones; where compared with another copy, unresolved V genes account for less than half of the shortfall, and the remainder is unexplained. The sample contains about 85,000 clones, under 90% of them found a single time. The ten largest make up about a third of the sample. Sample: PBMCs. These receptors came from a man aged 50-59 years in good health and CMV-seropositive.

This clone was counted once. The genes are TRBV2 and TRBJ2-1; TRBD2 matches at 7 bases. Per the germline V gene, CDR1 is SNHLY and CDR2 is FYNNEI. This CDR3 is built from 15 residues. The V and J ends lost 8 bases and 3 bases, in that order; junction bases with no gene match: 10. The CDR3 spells CASALTSLLYNEQFF. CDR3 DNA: TGTGCCAGCGCCTTGACTAGCCTCCTCTACAATGAGCAGTTCTTC. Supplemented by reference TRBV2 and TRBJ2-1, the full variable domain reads EPEVTQTPSHQVTQMGQEVILRCVPISNHLYFYWYRQILGQKVEFLVSFYNNEISEKSEIFDDQFSVERPDGSNFTLKIRSTKLEDSAMYFCASALTSLLYNEQFFGPGTRLTVL.

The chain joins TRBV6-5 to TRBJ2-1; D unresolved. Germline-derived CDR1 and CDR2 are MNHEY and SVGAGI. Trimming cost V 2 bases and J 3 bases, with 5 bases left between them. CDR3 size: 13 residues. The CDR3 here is CASSYDFYNEQFF. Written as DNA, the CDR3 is TGTGCCAGCAGTTACGACTTCTACAATGAGCAGTTCTTC.

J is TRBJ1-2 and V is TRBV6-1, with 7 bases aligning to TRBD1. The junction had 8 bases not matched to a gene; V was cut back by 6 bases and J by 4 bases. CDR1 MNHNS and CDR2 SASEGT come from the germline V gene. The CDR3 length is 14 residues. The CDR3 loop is CASSPKGALYGYTF. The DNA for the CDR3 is TGTGCCAGCAGCCCTAAGGGGGCGCTCTATGGCTACACCTTC.